This is a list of T cell receptor beta chains from one sample in a study of technical replicates of blood from a few donors. Some clones are missing from TCRdb's copy, which holds only in-frame ones; the method was immunoSEQ multiplex PCR. The sample yields tens of thousands of clones, approximately 95% seen once. Material for sequencing was T cells isolated from PBMCs. These receptors originate from a human donor in good health. Each CDR3 is given with its conserved first and last residue. The D gene is left open where the match is weak. Expanded clones are given a class, and other clones once, few, many or no size at all.

size: NA; V: TRBV28; D: NA; J: TRBJ1-2; DNA: TGTGCCAGCAGTTTATCAGGGGTAGGTCGTAACTATGGCTACACCTTC; CDR3: CASSLSGVGRNYGYTF
size: NA; V: TRBV7-9; D: NA; J: TRBJ1-5; DNA: TGTGCCAGCAGTCTGGGGGGTCAGCCCCAGCATTTT; CDR3: CASSLGGQPQHF
size: NA; V: TRBV30; D: NA; J: TRBJ1-2; DNA: TGTGCCTGGAGTGTAGGAAGAAGACTGTATGGCTACACCTTC; CDR3: CAWSVGRRLYGYTF
size: NA; V: TRBV5-1; D: NA; J: TRBJ2-7; DNA: TGCGCCAGCAGCTTGGTGGTAGGGACTCAACAGTACGAGCAGTACTTC; CDR3: CASSLVVGTQQYEQYF
size: NA; V: TRBV6-1; D: TRBD2; J: TRBJ2-1; DNA: TGTGCCAGCCGACGGGGACTAGCGGATTACAATGAGCAGTTCTTC; CDR3: CASRRGLADYNEQFF
size: NA; V: TRBV9; D: NA; J: TRBJ1-2; DNA: TGTGCCAGCAGCGGGGTGACAGGAGAAACTAACTATGGCTACACCTTC; CDR3: CASSGVTGETNYGYTF
size: NA; V: TRBV4-1; D: TRBD2; J: TRBJ2-5; DNA: TGCGCCAGCAGCTCCCTGGGAGGGTACGAGACCCAGTACTTC; CDR3: CASSSLGGYETQYF
size: NA; V: TRBV9; D: TRBD2; J: TRBJ2-7; DNA: TGTGCCAGCAGCGTAGCGGCGGGAGTCCCCAACGAGCAGTACTTC; CDR3: CASSVAAGVPNEQYF
size: few; V: TRBV10-1; D: NA; J: TRBJ2-3; DNA: TGCGCCAGCAGTGAGTCAGGGGGACTAAGCACAGATACGCAGTATTTT; CDR3: CASSESGGLSTDTQYF
size: NA; V: TRBV5-5; D: TRBD1; J: TRBJ1-1; DNA: TGTGCCAGCAGCCCAGCCACAGGGGGCAGAGCTTTCTTT; CDR3: CASSPATGGRAFF
size: NA; V: TRBV30; D: TRBD1; J: TRBJ2-6; DNA: TGTGCCTGGAGTGCTTCGGGACAGTCTGGGGCCAACGTCCTGACTTTC; CDR3: CAWSASGQSGANVLTF
size: NA; V: TRBV5-6; D: NA; J: TRBJ2-3; DNA: TGTGCCAGCAGCAGAGCAGATACGCAGTATTTT; CDR3: CASSRADTQYF
size: NA; V: TRBV7-3; D: NA; J: TRBJ2-7; DNA: TGTGCCAGCAGCGAATCCGGGAGCTACGAGCAGTACTTC; CDR3: CASSESGSYEQYF
size: NA; V: TRBV19; D: TRBD2; J: TRBJ2-7; DNA: TGTGCCAGTAGTGACATACGGGGACTAGCGGGGGGCCTCGACGAGCAGTACTTC; CDR3: CASSDIRGLAGGLDEQYF
size: NA; V: TRBV7-3; D: NA; J: TRBJ2-5; DNA: TGTGCCAGCAGCCCCTACTCACATAGGAGGAAAGAGACCCAGTACTTC; CDR3: CASSPYSHRRKETQYF
size: NA; V: TRBV11-2; D: TRBD2; J: TRBJ2-5; DNA: TGTGCCAGCAGCTTATCCGTAGCGGGAGGGGAGACCCAGTACTTC; CDR3: CASSLSVAGGETQYF
size: NA; V: TRBV28; D: NA; J: TRBJ1-5; DNA: TGTGCCAGCAGTTTTTTCGGTACTCGGAATCAGCCCCAGCATTTT; CDR3: CASSFFGTRNQPQHF
size: NA; V: TRBV7-9; D: NA; J: TRBJ2-1; DNA: TGTGCCAGCACCGAGAGGGAGCGGCCCTCCAATGAGCAGTTCTTC; CDR3: CASTERERPSNEQFF
size: few; V: TRBV28; D: NA; J: TRBJ1-2; DNA: TGTGCCAGCAGCCAAACAGGATTCGTCTATGGCTACACCTTC; CDR3: CASSQTGFVYGYTF
size: once; V: TRBV27; D: NA; J: TRBJ2-1; DNA: TGTGCCAGCTCCCGCTCCCTATTAGAGCAGTTCTTC; CDR3: CASSRSLLEQFF
size: NA; V: TRBV11-1; D: NA; J: TRBJ2-7; DNA: TGTGCCAGCAGCTTAGAACAATCCTACGAGCAGTACTTC; CDR3: CASSLEQSYEQYF
size: NA; V: TRBV28; D: TRBD2; J: TRBJ2-3; DNA: TGTGCCAGCAGTTTAGGAGGACTAGCGGGAGTGGGGACAGATACGCAGTATTTT; CDR3: CASSLGGLAGVGTDTQYF
size: NA; V: TRBV7-6; D: NA; J: TRBJ2-2; DNA: TGTGCCAGCAGCTTAGCACTTGACAGGAGAGGGAACACCGGGGAGCTGTTTTTT; CDR3: CASSLALDRRGNTGELFF
size: NA; V: TRBV19; D: NA; J: TRBJ1-1; DNA: TGTGCCAGTAGTCGCAACGGAGGATCGAACACTGAAGCTTTCTTT; CDR3: CASSRNGGSNTEAFF
size: NA; V: TRBV18; D: TRBD1; J: TRBJ2-7; DNA: TGTGCCACCTCTGGGACAGGGACAACGGGCCCGTACTTC; CDR3: CATSGTGTTGPYF
size: NA; V: TRBV30; D: NA; J: TRBJ1-4; DNA: TGTGCCTGGATGGACGGAGGTAATGAAAAACTGTTTTTT; CDR3: CAWMDGGNEKLFF
size: NA; V: TRBV11-2; D: TRBD2; J: TRBJ2-2; DNA: TGTGCCAGCAGGGTCGGCGGGGGGGTTACCGGGGAGCTGTTTTTT; CDR3: CASRVGGGVTGELFF
size: NA; V: TRBV12-5; D: TRBD2; J: TRBJ2-1; DNA: TGTGCTAGTGGTTTGGTACTCCAGCGGGAGGGCCCCAATGAGCAGTTCTTC; CDR3: CASGLVLQREGPNEQFF
size: once; V: TRBV28; D: TRBD1; J: TRBJ2-7; DNA: TGTGCCAGCAGTTTGGGGGACAGGGCGAACGAGCAGTACTTC; CDR3: CASSLGDRANEQYF
size: few; V: TRBV7-9; D: NA; J: TRBJ2-6; DNA: TGTGCCAGCAGCTTCGGTGGGGCCAACGTCCTGACTTTC; CDR3: CASSFGGANVLTF
size: NA; V: TRBV18; D: NA; J: TRBJ1-1; DNA: TGTGCCAGCTCACCATTTCCCCCAGGGATGAACACTGAAGCTTTCTTT; CDR3: CASSPFPPGMNTEAFF
size: NA; V: TRBV7-6; D: TRBD2; J: TRBJ2-2; DNA: TGTGCCAGCAGCCTGAGCGGGGTGGCCACCGGGGAGCTGTTTTTT; CDR3: CASSLSGVATGELFF
size: NA; V: TRBV15; D: NA; J: TRBJ1-5; DNA: TGTGCCACCAGTAAGACAGGCAACTATCAGCCCCAGCATTTT; CDR3: CATSKTGNYQPQHF
size: NA; V: TRBV6-1; D: NA; J: TRBJ2-3; DNA: TGTGCCAGCAGTGAAACCCGGGGAAAAAGGGGGGATACGCAGTATTTT; CDR3: CASSETRGKRGDTQYF
size: NA; V: TRBV7-9; D: NA; J: TRBJ2-7; DNA: TGTGCCAGCAGCCCAGCGACTAGGAGGGCCGGAGGGTACGAGCAGTACTTC; CDR3: CASSPATRRAGGYEQYF
size: NA; V: TRBV4-1; D: NA; J: TRBJ2-7; DNA: TGCGCCAGCAGCCATAAATTTTCCTACGAGCAGTACTTC; CDR3: CASSHKFSYEQYF
size: NA; V: TRBV2; D: NA; J: TRBJ1-2; DNA: TGTGCCAGCAGTAGAGAGCTATATGGCTACACCTTC; CDR3: CASSRELYGYTF
size: once; V: TRBV11-2; D: TRBD2; J: TRBJ2-1; DNA: TGTGCCAGCAGCTTCTACCATAGCGGGAGCTCCTACAATGAGCAGTTCTTC; CDR3: CASSFYHSGSSYNEQFF
size: NA; V: TRBV14; D: NA; J: TRBJ2-5; DNA: TGTGCCAGCAGCCATAATGAGGGTACCCGGTGGACCCAGTACTTC; CDR3: CASSHNEGTRWTQYF